Each of the 23 T cell receptor beta chains below was sequenced from the same sample in a study of cytomegalovirus exposure and HLA in healthy donors. The PCR ran on 60 Vbeta and 13 Jbeta primers. Produced via immunoSEQ multiplex PCR; TCRdb's table is partial and in-frame only. Among about 130,000 clones listed, around 81% were seen once. The sample was PBMCs. The receptors originated from a woman aged 45-65 years in good health and CMV-seronegative.

This clone was recorded once. The chain is built from TRBV28 and TRBJ2-7; 7 bases align to TRBD2. CDR1 MDHEN and CDR2 SYDVKM come from the germline V gene. The CDR3 covers 15 residues. Germline trimming cut 5 bases from V and 0 bases from J; bases unmatched to any gene: 7. The CDR3, as DNA: TGTGCCAGCAGTCAGGGAGGGTCAGCCTCCTACGAGCAGTACGTC. Translated, it gives CASSQGGSASYEQYV.

This clone was counted once. The rearrangement uses TRBV7-9 and TRBJ1-1, with D possibly TRBD1 on 5 matching bases. Germline CDR1 SEHNR, CDR2 FQNEAQ (reference sequence). The CDR3 loop spans 12 amino acids. V lost 3 bases to trimming and J lost 8 bases, with 10 bases between them. The CDR3 loop is CASSFWAGEAFF. CDR3 bases: TGTGCCAGCAGCTTTTGGGCAGGGGAAGCTTTCTTT.

The genes are TRBV2 and TRBJ1-3; D not certain. In germline, CDR1 is SNHLY, CDR2 FYNNEI. The CDR3 sequence is 12 residues long. CDR3 nucleotide sequence: TGTGCATCAAGCGGATCGGGAAACACCATATATTTT. This translates into CASSGSGNTIYF.

The chain couples TRBV4-2 to TRBJ1-4; D not certain. Germline V CDR1 and CDR2: LGHNA, YNFKEQ. The V end was cut by 0 bases, the J end by 3 bases, with 14 bases between. The CDR3 covers 17 residues. CDR3 residues: CASSQDEGDLANEKLFF. The CDR3 nucleotides are TGTGCCAGCAGCCAAGACGAGGGTGACTTGGCTAATGAAAAACTGTTTTTT.

This clone was counted between two and nine times. The identical CDR3 is also encoded by other nucleotide sequences in the sample. This sequence joins TRBV20-1 and TRBJ2-7; possibly TRBD1 for D (5 bases). V lost 1 base and J lost 4, with 5 bases in between. Looked up from germline, CDR1 is DFQATT and CDR2 is SNEGSKA (reference sequence). The CDR3 spans 11 residues. CDR3 coding DNA: TGCAGTGCTAGAGCAGGGTACGAGCAGTACTTC. Amino acids: CSARAGYEQYF.

This chain connects TRBV5-6 to TRBJ1-1; tentative D call: TRBD1 (6 bases). Germline loops: CDR1 SGHDT, CDR2 YYEEEE. The V end was cut by 6 bases, the J end by 0 bases, with 18 bases between. The CDR3 contains 16 residues. CDR3 sequence reads: CASNDRPTDMNTEAFF. The CDR3 DNA is TGTGCCAGCAACGACAGGCCCACTGACATGAACACTGAAGCTTTCTTT.

In its sample, this clone was seen a few times. The chain recombines TRBV11-2 with TRBJ2-1, with D perhaps TRBD1 (6 bases). Germline CDR1 SGHAT, CDR2 FQNNGV. The CDR3 covers 13 residues. The V end was cut by 5 bases, the J end by 7 bases, with 12 bases between. CDR3 amino acids: CASSLHRVNEQFF. CDR3 nucleotides: TGTGCCAGCAGCCTCCACAGGGTGAATGAGCAGTTCTTC.

This chain connects TRBV7-2 to TRBJ1-5; D might be TRBD1 (5 bases). V was pared by 1 base and J by 6 bases, with 10 bases between. This CDR3 spans 14 amino acids. Germline CDR1 reads SGHTA; CDR2 reads FQGNSA. The CDR3 loop is CASSLGGDGQPQHF. CDR3 coding DNA: TGTGCCAGCAGCTTAGGGGGCGATGGTCAGCCCCAGCATTTT.

The sample holds a few counts of this clone. V is TRBV4-1 and J is TRBJ2-3; 12 bases are shared with TRBD2. After removal of 3 bases from V and 3 bases from J, the junction contained 7 bases not matched to a gene. The CDR3 has 17 amino acids. Germline V gene lookup returns CDR1 MGHRA and CDR2 YSYEKL. The DNA of the CDR3 is TGCGCCAGCAGCCACTCCTCTACTAGCGGGAGGACAGATACGCAGTATTTT. Translation gives CASSHSSTSGRTDTQYF.

In this sample, this clone turned up once. The chain is built from TRBV29-1 and TRBJ2-2, with TRBD2 matching over 11 bases. The CDR3 consists of 17 residues. After removal of 7 bases from V and 2 bases from J, the junction contained 12 bases not matched to a gene. Germline-derived CDR1 and CDR2 are SQVTM and ANQGSEA. CDR3 in DNA: TGCAGCGCCGGTCGCGAGCTAGCGGGAGGTAACACCGGGGAGCTGTTTTTT. This sequence encodes CSAGRELAGGNTGELFF.

The J gene is TRBJ1-2, the V gene TRBV6-5; D uncertain. V shed 5 bases and J shed 5 bases, with 9 bases lying between them. The germline gives CDR1 MNHEY, CDR2 SVGAGI. The CDR3 has 12 amino acids. CDR3 DNA sequence: TGTGCCAGCAGTCCACGGGGTTATGGCTACACCTTC. Its translation is CASSPRGYGYTF.

The chain carries TRBV11-3 and TRBJ2-5; D might be TRBD1 (5 bases). V was cut by 2 bases and J by 7 bases, with 14 bases left in between. This CDR3 contains 14 residues. Per the germline V gene, CDR1 is SGHNT and CDR2 is YENEEA. This CDR3 is CASSLPGPDRTQYF. The CDR3 nucleotides read TGTGCCAGCAGCTTACCAGGGCCCGATCGGACCCAGTACTTC.

The gene calls are TRBV5-1 and TRBJ1-2, with D possibly being TRBD1 (5 bases). Trimming left V 1 base short and J 2 bases short, with 6 bases between. CDR3 size: 13 residues. Germline CDR1 is SGHRS and CDR2 is YFSETQ. The CDR3 loop reads CASSLRGNYGYTF. The DNA for the CDR3 is TGCGCCAGCAGCTTGAGGGGCAACTATGGCTACACCTTC.

Turning to this clone: The junction differs from germline at one of its ends, possibly a read error. V and J are TRBV7-9 and TRBJ1-2; the match to TRBD1 covers 8 bases. The germline V gene encodes CDR1 SEHNR and CDR2 FQNEAQ (reference sequence). The CDR3 runs 15 residues. The CDR3 DNA reads as TGTGCCAGCAGCCACCCGGACAGGGACGCGCATGGCTACCCCTTC. Translating it yields CASSHPDRDAHGYPF. The variable domain in full, with the rest retrieved from reference TRBV7-9 and TRBJ1-2, is DTGVSQNPRHKITKRGQNVTFRCDPISEHNRLYWYRQTLGQGPEFLTYFQNEAQLEKSRLLSDRFSAERPKGSFSTLEIQRTEQGDSAMYLCASSHPDRDAHGYPFGSGTRLTVV.

V and J are TRBV19 and TRBJ2-5; D is possibly TRBD2 (7 bases). V was shortened by 3 bases and J by 5 bases, with 19 bases between the two germline ends. CDR1 is LNHDA, CDR2 SQIVND, per germline (reference sequence). The CDR3 has 16 residues. CDR3 nucleotide sequence: TGTGCCAGTAGTATGCGGAGGGGGGGCGGCGGGGAGACCCAGTACTTC. Residues: CASSMRRGGGGETQYF.

The chain combines TRBV7-2 with TRBJ2-7; tentative D call: TRBD1 (5 bases). Trimming left V 5 bases short and J 3 bases short, with 8 bases between. The V gene's germline CDR1 is SGHTA and CDR2 FQGNSA. This CDR3 spans 12 amino acids. CDR3 nucleotides: TGTGCCAGCAGCAAAGGGGTCTACGAGCAGTACTTC. Its translation: CASSKGVYEQYF.

This rearrangement joins TRBV6-5 to TRBJ2-5, with D possibly being TRBD2 (5 bases). With 0 bases removed from V and 5 bases from J, the gap between germline ends came to 13 bases. Per germline, CDR1 MNHEY and CDR2 SVGAGI. The CDR3 contains 15 residues. CDR3 sequence: CASSYSLVLGETQYF. The CDR3 DNA reads TGTGCCAGCAGTTACTCACTAGTCCTCGGGGAGACCCAGTACTTC.

This chain connects TRBV7-9 to TRBJ1-1; 10 bases are a match to TRBD1. Germline loops: CDR1 SEHNR, CDR2 FQNEAQ (reference sequence). V shed 5 bases, J shed 1 base, and the junction held 10 bases outside the gene matches. CDR3 size: 17 residues. CDR3 bases: TGTGCCAGCAGCACCCGGGACAGGGGTGTTTGGAACACTGAAGCTTTCTTT. Its protein product is CASSTRDRGVWNTEAFF.

The chain couples TRBV2 to TRBJ2-2; TRBD1 aligns across 8 bases. The CDR3 spans 15 residues. V gave up 7 bases and J gave up 4 bases; unmatched junction bases: 8. From germline, CDR1 is SNHLY and CDR2 FYNNEI. The CDR3 reads CASKGQGAVTGELFF. DNA for the CDR3: TGTGCCAGCAAGGGGCAGGGGGCTGTCACCGGGGAGCTGTTTTTT.

V and J are TRBV18 and TRBJ2-1; 9 bases are a match to TRBD2. This CDR3 has 15 residues. Germline trimming cut 3 bases from V and 8 bases from J; bases unmatched to any gene: 8. Germline V CDR1 and CDR2: KGHSH, LQKENI. The CDR3 sequence is CASSPPGLAGHEQFF. CDR3 nucleotide sequence: TGTGCCAGCTCACCCCCGGGACTAGCAGGCCATGAGCAGTTCTTC.

The gene calls are TRBV4-2 and TRBJ1-4, with D uncertain. The length of the CDR3 is 17 residues. The V and J ends lost 0 bases and 3 bases respectively, with 14 bases between them. Germline-derived CDR1 and CDR2 are LGHNA and YNFKEQ. The CDR3 DNA sequence: TGTGCCAGCAGCCAAGATGGAGGAGGGTTAGCTAATGAAAAACTGTTTTTT. It is translated as CASSQDGGGLANEKLFF.

This clone was seen only a few times. V gene TRBV7-3 combines with J gene TRBJ1-1; the D is unclear. V was trimmed by 1 base and J by 3 bases, leaving 6 bases between them. The CDR3 has 13 residues. Germline CDR1 is SGHTA and CDR2 is FQGTGA. For the CDR3, the DNA is TGTGCCAGCAGCTTAAAGAGGGACACTGAAGCTTTCTTT. Its protein is CASSLKRDTEAFF.

The gene calls are TRBV5-1 and TRBJ2-1; D unresolved. Trimming removed 0 bases at V and 0 bases at J, with 13 bases between. The length of the CDR3 is 17 residues. Looked up from germline, CDR1 is SGHRS and CDR2 is YFSETQ. As DNA, the CDR3 is TGCGCCAGCAGCTTGGTTTCTCTAAAAAACTCCTACAATGAGCAGTTCTTC. Translation: CASSLVSLKNSYNEQFF.